These 21 T cell receptor beta chains were all obtained from the same sample, sequenced in a study of blood T cells in healthy people across ages. Next came a second PCR, run for roughly 6 to 11 cycles, which used a sample-barcoded 5' primer along with a J-beta primer mix. TCRdb reprocessed the 5' RACE reads via MiXCR and lists one record per CDR3 protein. The sample yields fewer than 800,000 distinct CDR3 sequences, around 25% seen once. This same sample was also taken into another study, of T cells of mothers and their children.

Sequences were obtained from blood. Receptor source: a boy aged 5-17 years in good health.

This clonotype has more than one count but fewer than ten. The chain carries TRBV2 and TRBJ1-2; TRBD1 matches 8 bases. J lost 8 bases, V lost 3 bases, and 5 bases had no gene match. In germline, CDR1 is SNHLY, CDR2 FYNNEI. This CDR3 comprises 13 residues. The CDR3 DNA follows: TGTGCCAGCAGTGACAGGGGGCGCCGGGGCTACACCTTC. It translates to CASSDRGRRGYTF.

In this sample, this clonotype turned up a few times. The V and J genes are TRBV12-3 or TRBV12-4 and TRBJ2-1, with 11 bases aligning to TRBD1. V trimming: 5 bases; J trimming: 7 bases; junction bases outside the gene matches: 4. CDR3 length: 14 amino acids. The CDR3 region has the DNA TGTGCCAGCAGTCCCGGACAGGGGGCTAATGAGCAGTTCTTC. It translates to CASSPGQGANEQFF.

This clonotype was observed a few times. The rearrangement joins TRBV5-1 to TRBJ1-4; possible D gene TRBD1, 5 bases. The CDR3 length is 15 residues. Germline V gene lookup returns CDR1 SGHRS and CDR2 YFSETQ. V was shortened by 2 bases and J by 2 bases, with 10 bases between the two germline ends. The CDR3 is CASSFFGATNEKLFF. The CDR3 DNA reads as TGCGCCAGCAGCTTCTTTGGGGCGACTAATGAAAAACTGTTTTTT. Together with reference TRBV5-1 and TRBJ1-4, the CDR3 gives the full variable domain: KAGVTQTPRYLIKTRGQQVTLSCSPISGHRSVSWYQQTPGQGLQFLFEYFSETQRNKGNFPGRFSGRQFSNSRSEMNVSTLELGDSALYLCASSFFGATNEKLFFGSGTQLSVL.

The chain has TRBV6-2 or TRBV6-3 and TRBJ2-5; unclear D gene. The CDR3 consists of 14 residues. Deletions cut 5 bases from V and 7 bases from J, with 17 bases between. Germline CDR1 reads MNHEY; CDR2 reads SVGEGT. Here the CDR3 reads CASSHLGERGTQYF. The CDR3 DNA follows: TGTGCCAGCAGTCATCTAGGAGAGAGAGGGACCCAGTACTTC.

DNA of the CDR3: TGTGCCAGCAGCCCGGGACTAGCGGGTTTCGAGCAGTACTTC. This sequence encodes CASSPGLAGFEQYF. The chain recombines TRBV4-2 with TRBJ2-5; 12 bases map to TRBD2. TRBJ2-7 matches the DNA end more closely, so the J call is doubtful. The CDR3 runs to 14 residues. Germline-derived CDR1 and CDR2 are LGHNA and YNFKEQ.

This clonotype was counted between two and nine times. This chain uses TRBV7-3 with TRBJ2-1; TRBD2 aligns across 10 bases. The V segment lost 0 bases and the J segment 5 bases; nucleotides outside the gene matches: 4. CDR1 and CDR2 from the germline V gene are SGHTA and FQGTGA. The CDR3 extends over 16 amino acids. The CDR3 region is CASSLTSGGVHNEQFF. CDR3 bases: TGTGCCAGCAGCTTAACGAGCGGGGGGGTCCACAATGAGCAGTTCTTC.

There are a few counts of this clonotype. V and J are TRBV7-3 and TRBJ1-1; D ambiguous. Trimming pared 4 bases from V and 4 bases from J, leaving 10 bases between. Germline V gives CDR1 SGHTA, CDR2 FQGTGA. The CDR3 covers 13 residues. DNA for the CDR3: TGTGCCAGCAGCTCGGGAGATTTCACTGAAGCTTTCTTT. It specifies CASSSGDFTEAFF.

This rearrangement joins TRBV27 to TRBJ1-5, with D possibly being TRBD1 (5 bases). V was cut by 6 bases and J by 1 base, with 16 bases left in between. The CDR3 spans 16 residues. The germline V gene encodes CDR1 MNHEY and CDR2 SMNVEV (reference sequence). The chain's CDR3 is CASSPGRGTSNQPQHF. The CDR3, as DNA: TGTGCCAGCAGCCCGGGTAGGGGAACGAGCAATCAGCCCCAGCATTTT.

The J gene is TRBJ1-4, the V gene TRBV7-9, with TRBD1 as a possible D gene (5 bases). CDR3 length equals 14 residues. Germline V lookup: CDR1 SEHNR, CDR2 FQNEAQ (reference sequence). The V and J ends lost 5 bases and 8 bases respectively, with 15 bases between them. CDR3 in amino acids: CASSPGTSSEKLFF. The CDR3 DNA sequence: TGTGCCAGCAGCCCCGGGACGTCCTCGGAAAAACTGTTTTTT.

This clonotype was detected a few times. This chain connects TRBV11-1 to TRBJ2-5, with TRBD1 identical over 8 bases. V was pared by 5 bases and J by 1 base, with 6 bases of the junction left unmatched. Germline CDR1 SGHAT, CDR2 FQDESV (reference sequence). The CDR3 covers 15 residues. The CDR3 coding sequence is TGTGCCAGCAGCACTTGGACAGGGCCCCAAGAGACCCAGTACTTC. This codes for CASSTWTGPQETQYF. Combining the CDR3 with reference TRBV11-1 and TRBJ2-5 gives the whole variable domain EAEVAQSPRYKITEKSQAVAFWCDPISGHATLYWYRQILGQGPELLVQFQDESVVDDSQLPKDRFSAERLKGVDSTLKIQPAELGDSAMYLCASSTWTGPQETQYFGPGTRLLVL.

V and J are TRBV7-2 and TRBJ2-2, with D tentatively TRBD2 (5 bases). Germline CDR1 SGHTA, CDR2 FQGNSA. The CDR3 sequence is 15 residues long. V lost 4 bases, J lost 6 bases, and 15 bases lay in between. DNA for the CDR3: TGTGCCAGCAGCTCACGGGTGGGAGTCGCCGGGGAGCTGTTTTTT. It yields the protein CASSSRVGVAGELFF.

This clonotype has more than one count but fewer than ten. The V and J genes are TRBV7-9 and TRBJ1-6; no clear D. From germline, CDR1 is SEHNR and CDR2 FQNEAQ (reference sequence). The CDR3 length is 13 residues. Trimming left V 1 base short and J 11 bases short, with 9 bases between. CDR3 sequence (DNA): TGTGCCAGCAGCTTAGAAGGTTCGCCACCCCTCCACTTT. Translation: CASSLEGSPPLHF.

This clonotype has only a few counts. The V gene is TRBV20-1, the J gene TRBJ2-5; the D call may be TRBD1 or TRBD2 (7 bases each). The germline gives CDR1 DFQATT, CDR2 SNEGSKA (reference sequence). Deletions cut 4 bases from V and 1 base from J, with 16 bases between. CDR3 length equals 15 residues. The CDR3 loop reads CSATRQGGLQETQYF. CDR3 bases: TGCAGTGCTACCCGACAGGGAGGGCTCCAAGAGACCCAGTACTTC.

The chain joins TRBV4-2 to TRBJ1-1, with D perhaps matching TRBD1 (6 bases). The CDR3 is 14 amino acids. Germline loops: CDR1 LGHNA, CDR2 YNFKEQ. V was pared by 3 bases and J by 11 bases, with 19 bases between. The CDR3 reads CASSQEGVGATAFF. The CDR3 coding sequence is TGTGCCAGCAGCCAGGAGGGGGTTGGTGCCACGGCTTTCTTT.

This chain joins TRBV6-2 or TRBV6-3 and TRBJ2-5, with no clear D. Germline CDR1 and CDR2: MNHEY and SVGEGT. This CDR3 spans 17 amino acids. The V end lost 0 bases, the J end lost 2 bases, and 16 bases lay between the germline ends. The CDR3 reads CASSYSGKAEQQETQYF. The CDR3 nucleotides read TGTGCCAGCAGTTACTCGGGTAAAGCAGAGCAACAAGAGACCCAGTACTTC.

Only a few counts were recorded for this clonotype. The chain links TRBV28 to TRBJ1-2, with a tentative D call TRBD1 (5 bases). V was clipped by 6 bases and J by 7 bases, with 9 bases between them. The CDR3 is 11 residues long. Germline V CDR1 and CDR2: MDHEN, SYDVKM. The CDR3 region is CASRGGVGYTF. The CDR3 nucleotides are TGTGCCAGCAGGGGAGGGGTTGGCTACACCTTC.

This clonotype turned up a few times. The chain combines TRBV3-1 with TRBJ2-5; the match to TRBD2 covers 12 bases. With 3 bases clipped from V and 5 bases from J, the junction kept 7 bases outside the gene matches. The germline gives CDR1 LGHDT, CDR2 YNNKEL (reference sequence). The CDR3 sequence is 16 residues long. CDR3 amino acids: CASSQATSGRLETQYF. In DNA form, the CDR3 reads TGTGCCAGCAGCCAGGCGACTAGCGGGAGACTGGAGACCCAGTACTTC.

The J gene is TRBJ2-1, the V gene TRBV5-1; no definite D call. This CDR3 comprises 14 residues. V lost 2 bases and J 5 bases, leaving 11 bases between the germline ends. Germline CDR1 is SGHRS and CDR2 is YFSETQ. Here the CDR3 reads CASSLTRTDNEQFF. The DNA of the CDR3 is TGCGCCAGCAGCTTAACTCGGACGGACAATGAGCAGTTCTTC.

This clonotype occurred a few times. The J gene is TRBJ2-1, the V gene TRBV20-1; D is ambiguous. CDR3 length: 12 residues. Germline V lookup: CDR1 DFQATT, CDR2 SNEGSKA (reference sequence). Trimming took off 6 bases at V and 7 bases at J, with 13 bases between the two ends. CDR3 sequence (DNA): TGCAGTGCGGAAGCTGGAAAGAATGAGCAGTTCTTC. Its translation: CSAEAGKNEQFF.

V is TRBV5-1 and J is TRBJ2-6; the match to TRBD1 covers 7 bases. The CDR3 is 19 residues long. J lost 0 bases, V lost 4 bases, and 13 bases had no gene match. Germline V CDR1 and CDR2: SGHRS, YFSETQ. The CDR3 loop is CASSRDGDRPSSGANVLTF. For the CDR3, the DNA is TGCGCCAGCAGCCGAGATGGGGACAGACCCTCCTCTGGGGCCAACGTCCTGACTTTC.

The chain couples TRBV19 to TRBJ2-1; D perhaps matches TRBD2 (5 bases). In germline, CDR1 is LNHDA, CDR2 SQIVND (reference sequence). CDR3 size: 12 residues. V was shortened by 8 bases and J by 5 bases, with 10 bases between the two germline ends. The CDR3 DNA reads as TGTGCCAGTGGACTGACTAACAATGAGCAGTTCTTC. This translates into CASGLTNNEQFF.